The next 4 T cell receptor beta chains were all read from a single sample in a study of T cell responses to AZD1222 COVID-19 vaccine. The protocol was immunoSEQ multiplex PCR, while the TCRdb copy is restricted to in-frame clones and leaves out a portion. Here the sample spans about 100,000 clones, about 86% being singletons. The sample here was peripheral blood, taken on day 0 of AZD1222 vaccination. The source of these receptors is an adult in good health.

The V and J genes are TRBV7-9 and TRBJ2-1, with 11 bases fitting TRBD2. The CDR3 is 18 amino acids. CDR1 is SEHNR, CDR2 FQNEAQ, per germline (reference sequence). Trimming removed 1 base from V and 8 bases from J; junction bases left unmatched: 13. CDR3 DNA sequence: TGTGCCAGCAGCTTAGTGATCTCTAGCGGGGGGCCCGGGGATGAGCAGTTCTTC. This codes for CASSLVISSGGPGDEQFF.

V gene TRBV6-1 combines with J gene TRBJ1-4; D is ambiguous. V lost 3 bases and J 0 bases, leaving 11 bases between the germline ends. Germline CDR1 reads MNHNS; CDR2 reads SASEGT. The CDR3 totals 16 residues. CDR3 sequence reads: CASSESAGATNEKLFF. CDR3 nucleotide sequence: TGTGCCAGCAGTGAGTCAGCAGGAGCAACTAATGAAAAACTGTTTTTT.

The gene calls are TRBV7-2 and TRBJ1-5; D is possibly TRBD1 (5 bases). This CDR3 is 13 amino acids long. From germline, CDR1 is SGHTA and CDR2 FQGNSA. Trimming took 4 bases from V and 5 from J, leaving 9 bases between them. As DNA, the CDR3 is TGTGCCAGCAGCTCAGGAGGGGATCAGCCCCAGCATTTT. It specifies CASSSGGDQPQHF.

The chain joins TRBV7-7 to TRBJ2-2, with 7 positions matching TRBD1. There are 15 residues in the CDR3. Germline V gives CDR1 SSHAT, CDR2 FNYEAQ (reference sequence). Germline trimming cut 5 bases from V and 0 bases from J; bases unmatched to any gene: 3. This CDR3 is CASSPGTANTGELFF. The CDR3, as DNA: TGTGCCAGCAGCCCCGGGACAGCGAACACCGGGGAGCTGTTTTTT.